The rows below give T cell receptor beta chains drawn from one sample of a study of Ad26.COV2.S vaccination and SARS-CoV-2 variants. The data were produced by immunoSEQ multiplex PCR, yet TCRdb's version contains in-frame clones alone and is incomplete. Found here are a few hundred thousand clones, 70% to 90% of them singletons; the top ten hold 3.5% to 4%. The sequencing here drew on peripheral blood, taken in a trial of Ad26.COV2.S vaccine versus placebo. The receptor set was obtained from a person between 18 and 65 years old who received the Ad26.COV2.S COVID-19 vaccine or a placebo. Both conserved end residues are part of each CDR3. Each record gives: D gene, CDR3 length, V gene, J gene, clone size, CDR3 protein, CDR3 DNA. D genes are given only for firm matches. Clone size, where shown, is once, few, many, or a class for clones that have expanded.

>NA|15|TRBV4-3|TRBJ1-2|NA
CASSQERAATGGYTF
TGCGCCAGCAGCCAAGAAAGAGCGGCAACTGGTGGCTACACCTTC
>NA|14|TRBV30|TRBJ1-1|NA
CAWGDEGKSTEAFF
TGTGCCTGGGGGGATGAGGGCAAATCCACTGAAGCTTTCTTT
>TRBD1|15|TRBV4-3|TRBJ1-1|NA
CASSQGYRGNTEAFF
TGCGCCAGCAGCCAAGGTTACAGGGGTAACACTGAAGCTTTCTTT
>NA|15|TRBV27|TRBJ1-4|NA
CASSFLSTEGEKLFF
TGTGCCAGCAGTTTTCTCAGCACGGAGGGTGAAAAACTGTTTTTT
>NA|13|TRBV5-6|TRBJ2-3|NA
CASSLVPADTQYF
TGTGCCAGCAGCTTGGTACCTGCGGATACGCAGTATTTT
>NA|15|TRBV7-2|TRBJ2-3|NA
CASSSSSGGTDTQYF
TGTGCCAGCAGCTCATCCTCGGGGGGCACAGATACGCAGTATTTT
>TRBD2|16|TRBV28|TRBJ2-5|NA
CASSLLLAGGRETQYF
TGTGCCAGCAGTTTGTTGCTAGCGGGGGGAAGAGAGACCCAGTACTTC
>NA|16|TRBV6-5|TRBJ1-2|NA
CASSSSGTARGYGYTF
TGTGCCAGCAGTTCATCCGGGACGGCGAGGGGATATGGCTACACCTTC
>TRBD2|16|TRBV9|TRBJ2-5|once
CASSVGLAGGLETQYF
TGTGCCAGCAGCGTAGGACTAGCGGGGGGGCTGGAGACCCAGTACTTC
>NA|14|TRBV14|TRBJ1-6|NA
CASSQGVRNSPLHF
TGTGCCAGCAGCCAAGGTGTGCGGAATTCACCCCTCCACTTT
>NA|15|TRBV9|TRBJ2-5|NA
CASRDGTERGETQYF
TGTGCCAGCAGAGACGGGACTGAAAGGGGGGAGACCCAGTACTTC
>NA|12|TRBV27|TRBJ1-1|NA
CASAQGNTEAFF
TGTGCCAGCGCCCAGGGGAACACTGAAGCTTTCTTT
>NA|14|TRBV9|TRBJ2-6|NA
CASSDLSGANVLTF
TGTGCCAGCAGCGACCTATCTGGGGCCAACGTCCTGACTTTC
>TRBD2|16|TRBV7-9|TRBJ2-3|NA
CASSLGEQGLTDTQYF
TGTGCCAGCAGCTTAGGGGAGCAGGGACTAACAGATACGCAGTATTTT
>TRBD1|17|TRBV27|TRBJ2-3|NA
CASSAHRRDRGLDTQYF
TGTGCCAGCAGTGCCCATCGCCGGGACAGGGGGCTGGATACGCAGTATTTT
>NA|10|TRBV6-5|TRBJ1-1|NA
CASRNTEAFF
TGTGCCAGCCGAAACACTGAAGCTTTCTTT
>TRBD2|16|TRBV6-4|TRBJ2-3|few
CASSDGEAGDTDTQYF
TGTGCCAGCAGTGACGGAGAGGCGGGGGACACAGATACGCAGTATTTT
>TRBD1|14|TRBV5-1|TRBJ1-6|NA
CASSLGQGNSPLHF
TGCGCCAGCAGCTTGGGACAGGGTAATTCACCCCTCCACTTT
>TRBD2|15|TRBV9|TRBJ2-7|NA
CASSERGEHSYEQYF
TGTGCCAGCAGCGAGCGGGGGGAACACTCCTACGAGCAGTACTTC
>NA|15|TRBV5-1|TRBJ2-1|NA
CASSAGSAVYNEQFF
TGCGCCAGCAGTGCGGGCTCGGCTGTTTACAATGAGCAGTTCTTC
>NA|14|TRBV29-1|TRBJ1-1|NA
CSGRGRGSGAEAFF
TGCAGCGGCCGCGGACGGGGATCGGGCGCTGAAGCTTTCTTT
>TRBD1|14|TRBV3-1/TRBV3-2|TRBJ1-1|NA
CASTWTGTNTEAFF
TGTGCCAGCACCTGGACAGGGACGAACACTGAAGCTTTCTTT
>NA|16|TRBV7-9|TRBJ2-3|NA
CASSPRGASSTDTQYF
TGTGCCAGCAGTCCAAGGGGGGCCTCTAGCACAGATACGCAGTATTTT
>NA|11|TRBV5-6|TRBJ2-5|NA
CASSLRETQYF
TGTGCCAGCAGCTTGAGGGAGACCCAGTACTTC
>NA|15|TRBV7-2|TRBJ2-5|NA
CASSSRGGFQETQYF
TGTGCCAGCAGTTCGAGGGGTGGGTTTCAAGAGACCCAGTACTTC
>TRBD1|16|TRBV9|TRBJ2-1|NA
CASSAPPGTGFNEQFF
TGTGCCAGCAGCGCCCCCCCCGGGACAGGGTTTAATGAGCAGTTCTTC
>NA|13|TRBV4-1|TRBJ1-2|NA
CASSPGPSNGYTF
TGCGCCAGTTCTCCGGGACCGAGCAATGGCTACACCTTC
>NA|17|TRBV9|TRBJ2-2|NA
CASSVGGTGPNTGELFF
TGTGCCAGCAGCGTAGGAGGTACAGGCCCGAACACCGGGGAGCTGTTTTTT
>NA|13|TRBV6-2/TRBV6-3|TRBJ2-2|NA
CASSLPLSGWLFF
TGTGCCAGCAGTCTGCCACTCTCTGGTTGGCTGTTTTTT
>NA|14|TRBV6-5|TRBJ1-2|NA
CASSYGPYWYGYTF
TGTGCCAGCAGTTATGGTCCATATTGGTATGGCTACACCTTC
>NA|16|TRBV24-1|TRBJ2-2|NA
CATSDPGTPDTGELFF
TGTGCCACCAGTGATCCAGGGACGCCGGACACCGGGGAGCTGTTTTTT
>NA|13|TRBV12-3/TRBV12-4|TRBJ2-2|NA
CASSFSWAGELFF
TGTGCCAGCAGTTTCAGTTGGGCCGGGGAGCTGTTTTTT
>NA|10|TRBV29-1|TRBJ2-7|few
CSVDTGRQYF
TGCAGCGTTGACACGGGCAGGCAGTACTTC
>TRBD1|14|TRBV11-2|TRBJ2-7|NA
CASSLVDRGREQYF
TGTGCCAGCAGCTTAGTAGACAGGGGGAGGGAGCAGTACTTC
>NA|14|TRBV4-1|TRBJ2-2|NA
CASRLGPNTGELFF
TGCGCCAGCAGATTGGGGCCGAACACCGGGGAGCTGTTTTTT
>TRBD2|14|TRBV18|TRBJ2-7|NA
CASSLSGTTNEQYF
TGTGCCAGCTCACTCTCCGGGACTACCAACGAGCAGTACTTC
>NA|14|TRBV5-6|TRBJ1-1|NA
CASSPGTANTEAFF
TGTGCCAGCAGCCCCGGGACGGCAAACACTGAAGCTTTCTTT
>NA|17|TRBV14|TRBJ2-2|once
CASSLRGGAPNTGELFF
TGTGCCAGCAGCCTAAGGGGCGGAGCCCCGAACACCGGGGAGCTGTTTTTT
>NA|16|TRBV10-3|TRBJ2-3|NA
CAITILVPPHTDTQYF
TGTGCCATCACCATACTAGTCCCGCCCCACACAGATACGCAGTATTTT
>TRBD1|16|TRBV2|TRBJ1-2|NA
CASPLMTRGPRDGYTF
TGTGCCAGCCCGTTAATGACCAGGGGGCCCAGGGATGGCTACACCTTC
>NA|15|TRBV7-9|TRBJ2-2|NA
CASSLGTANTGELFF
TGTGCCAGCAGCTTGGGGACGGCGAACACCGGGGAGCTGTTTTTT
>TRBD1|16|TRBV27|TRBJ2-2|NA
CASSVPRGQNTGELFF
TGTGCCAGCAGTGTCCCCAGGGGGCAGAACACCGGGGAGCTGTTTTTT
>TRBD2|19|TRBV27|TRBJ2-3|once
CASIPRDSGGTTYTDTQYF
TGTGCCAGCATTCCCCGGGATAGCGGGGGGACAACCTACACAGATACGCAGTATTTT
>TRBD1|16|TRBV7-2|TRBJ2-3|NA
CASSRGTGDVADTQYF
TGTGCCAGCAGCAGAGGGACAGGGGATGTGGCAGATACGCAGTATTTT
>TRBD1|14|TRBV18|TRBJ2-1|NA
CASSPLTGANEQFF
TGTGCCAGCTCACCTCTGACAGGGGCCAATGAGCAGTTCTTC
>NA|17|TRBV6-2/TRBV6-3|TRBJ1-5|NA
CASSPYGAGTGNQPQHF
TGTGCCAGCAGTCCCTACGGGGCGGGGACGGGCAATCAGCCCCAGCATTTT
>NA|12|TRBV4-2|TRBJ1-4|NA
CASSQDKEKLFF
TGTGCCAGCAGCCAAGATAAAGAAAAACTGTTTTTT
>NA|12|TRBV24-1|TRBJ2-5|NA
CATSGGEETQYF
TGTGCCACCAGTGGAGGCGAAGAGACCCAGTACTTC
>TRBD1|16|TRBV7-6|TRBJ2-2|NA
CASSSPGQGDTGELFF
TGTGCCAGCAGCTCACCGGGACAGGGGGACACCGGGGAGCTGTTTTTT
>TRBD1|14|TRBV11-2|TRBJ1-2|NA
CASSQRTGVDGYTF
TGTGCCAGCAGCCAACGGACAGGGGTTGATGGCTACACCTTC